The rows below give T cell receptor beta chains drawn from one sample of a study of chemoradiotherapy in HPV16-positive cancers. Method: immunoSEQ multiplex PCR; TCRdb's copy keeps in-frame clones and lacks some. This table holds 750 to 1,000 clones, approximately 90% found once. This specimen consisted of tumor tissue, obtained from a patient who underwent chemoradiotherapy. The receptors come from a human donor with HPV-associated anogenital cancer. Each CDR3 is given with its conserved first and last residue. A D gene is named only where the DNA matches it firmly. Rows give clone size only sometimes, using once, few, many, or a class for an expanded clone.

d_call,v_call,clone_size,j_call,cdr3_aa,cdr3_nt
NA,TRBV27,NA,TRBJ1-1,CASSNLRETEAFF,TGTGCCAGCTCCAATTTAAGGGAAACTGAAGCTTTCTTT
NA,TRBV30,NA,TRBJ1-1,CAWSGGAVPAGEAFF,TGTGCCTGGAGTGGTGGGGCCGTGCCCGCGGGTGAAGCTTTCTTT
NA,TRBV10-2,NA,TRBJ2-3,CASGLLSGGDTQYF,TGCGCCAGCGGATTATTAAGCGGTGGAGATACGCAGTATTTT
TRBD2,TRBV30,NA,TRBJ2-3,CASLLAGGLDTQYF,TGTGCCTCCTTGCTAGCGGGGGGGCTAGATACGCAGTATTTT
NA,TRBV9,NA,TRBJ2-2,CASRQFANTGELFF,TGTGCCAGCAGACAGTTCGCGAACACCGGGGAGCTGTTTTTT
TRBD1,TRBV18,NA,TRBJ2-2,CASSQPGQGTDTGELFF,TGTGCCAGCTCACAACCGGGACAGGGAACGGACACCGGGGAGCTGTTTTTT
NA,TRBV5-4,NA,TRBJ1-1,CASSSSPRTGYLNTEAFF,TGTGCCAGCAGTTCCTCCCCAAGAACAGGATACTTAAACACTGAAGCTTTCTTT
NA,TRBV27,NA,TRBJ1-5,CASSPLGEGSNQPQHF,TGTGCCAGCAGTCCCTTGGGGGAAGGTAGCAATCAGCCCCAGCATTTT
NA,TRBV20-1,NA,TRBJ1-1,CSVWDGEAFF,TGCAGCGTCTGGGACGGAGAAGCTTTCTTT
TRBD2,TRBV7-9,NA,TRBJ2-1,CASSLARLAESTLLGEQFF,TGTGCCAGCAGCTTAGCAAGGCTAGCGGAATCTACGTTATTGGGTGAGCAGTTCTTC
NA,TRBV6-6,NA,TRBJ1-1,CASSRTGSTEAFF,TGTGCCAGCAGTCGAACAGGCTCTACTGAAGCTTTCTTT
NA,TRBV30,NA,TRBJ1-6,CAWSVWSRVRSPLHF,TGTGCCTGGAGTGTATGGTCCAGGGTTAGATCACCCCTCCACTTT
TRBD2,TRBV4-3,NA,TRBJ2-1,CASSQGLAGGLEQFF,TGCGCCAGCAGCCAAGGACTAGCGGGGGGGCTAGAGCAGTTCTTC
NA,TRBV5-1,NA,TRBJ1-1,CASSITGSRTEAFF,TGCGCCAGCAGCATTACAGGGAGTAGAACTGAAGCTTTCTTT
NA,TRBV5-1,once,TRBJ1-2,CASSLDRGYTF,TGCGCCAGCAGCTTAGACAGGGGCTACACCTTC
TRBD2,TRBV2,NA,TRBJ2-1,CASKATIAGHNEQFF,TGTGCCAGCAAAGCTACTATAGCGGGACACAATGAGCAGTTCTTC
NA,TRBV2,NA,TRBJ1-4,CASSVDSLEKLFF,TGTGCCAGCAGTGTCGACAGCCTTGAAAAACTGTTTTTT
TRBD1,TRBV6-1,NA,TRBJ1-6,CASSERAQGLTPLHF,TGTGCCAGCAGTGAAAGGGCACAGGGGTTGACACCCCTCCACTTT